The rows below give T cell receptor beta chains drawn from one sample of a study of cytomegalovirus exposure and HLA in healthy donors. Clones were read by immunoSEQ multiplex PCR, and TCRdb kept only the in-frame ones, dropping some. This sample carries more than 60,000 clones, roughly 95% of them seen once, and the ten largest clones take 4.5%. The sample consisted of PBMCs. The receptors were gathered from a woman aged 18-35 years in good health and CMV-seropositive. The CDR3 runs from the conserved cysteine through the conserved F or W. Each record gives: J gene, D gene, V gene, clone size, CDR3 protein, CDR3 DNA. D genes are given only for firm matches. The size field is filled for only some rows; it gives once, few, many or a size class.

j_gene: TRBJ1-5; d_gene: TRBD1; v_gene: TRBV28; abundance: .; CDR3aa: CASRRDRVVVQPQHF; CDR3nt: TGTGCCAGCAGGCGGGACAGGGTTGTAGTTCAGCCCCAGCATTTT
j_gene: TRBJ2-1; d_gene: TRBD2; v_gene: TRBV7-2; abundance: .; CDR3aa: CASSLSGDNEQFF; CDR3nt: TGTGCCAGCAGCCTCAGCGGGGACAATGAGCAGTTCTTC
j_gene: TRBJ2-1; d_gene: .; v_gene: TRBV19; abundance: .; CDR3aa: CAVESGYSYNEQFF; CDR3nt: TGTGCCGTCGAAAGCGGATACTCCTACAATGAGCAGTTCTTC
j_gene: TRBJ1-6; d_gene: TRBD1; v_gene: TRBV28; abundance: .; CDR3aa: CASSLVLSATGNSPLHF; CDR3nt: TGTGCCAGCAGTTTGGTACTCTCGGCGACAGGGAATTCACCCCTCCACTTT
j_gene: TRBJ2-5; d_gene: .; v_gene: TRBV28; abundance: .; CDR3aa: CASSLRQGQETQYF; CDR3nt: TGTGCCAGCAGTTTGAGGCAGGGCCAAGAGACCCAGTACTTC
j_gene: TRBJ2-2; d_gene: TRBD2; v_gene: TRBV7-2; abundance: .; CDR3aa: CASSLGLAGGPGNTGELFF; CDR3nt: TGTGCCAGCAGCTTAGGACTAGCGGGAGGGCCGGGGAACACCGGGGAGCTGTTTTTT
j_gene: TRBJ2-1; d_gene: TRBD2; v_gene: TRBV12-5; abundance: .; CDR3aa: CASAVTSGVENEQFF; CDR3nt: TGTGCTAGTGCCGTGACTAGCGGGGTGGAAAATGAGCAGTTCTTC
j_gene: TRBJ1-2; d_gene: .; v_gene: TRBV11-2; abundance: .; CDR3aa: CASSLGDEGQPNYGYTF; CDR3nt: TGTGCCAGCAGCTTAGGCGATGAAGGACAGCCTAACTATGGCTACACCTTC
j_gene: TRBJ1-4; d_gene: .; v_gene: TRBV30; abundance: .; CDR3aa: CAWSQDGEKLFF; CDR3nt: TGTGCCTGGAGCCAGGATGGTGAAAAACTGTTTTTT
j_gene: TRBJ2-5; d_gene: TRBD1; v_gene: TRBV28; abundance: once; CDR3aa: CASSFDRGETQYF; CDR3nt: TGTGCCAGCAGTTTCGACAGGGGGGAGACCCAGTACTTC
j_gene: TRBJ1-1; d_gene: .; v_gene: TRBV4-2; abundance: once; CDR3aa: CASSQESPGAGTEAFF; CDR3nt: TGTGCCAGCAGCCAAGAATCGCCAGGGGCTGGCACTGAAGCTTTCTTT
j_gene: TRBJ1-6; d_gene: .; v_gene: TRBV10-2; abundance: .; CDR3aa: CASSDPGGSPLHF; CDR3nt: TGCGCCAGCAGTGACCCGGGAGGTTCACCCCTCCACTTT
j_gene: TRBJ2-3; d_gene: TRBD1; v_gene: TRBV13; abundance: .; CDR3aa: CASSSYRGRTDTQYF; CDR3nt: TGTGCCAGCAGCTCTTACAGGGGGAGGACAGATACGCAGTATTTT
j_gene: TRBJ2-2; d_gene: .; v_gene: TRBV11-3; abundance: .; CDR3aa: CASSLDGSPRAGELFF; CDR3nt: TGTGCCAGCAGCTTAGATGGTAGCCCGCGGGCCGGGGAGCTGTTTTTT
j_gene: TRBJ2-6; d_gene: .; v_gene: TRBV4-1; abundance: .; CDR3aa: CASSQGDSNSGANVLTF; CDR3nt: TGCGCCAGCAGCCAAGGGGACTCTAACTCTGGGGCCAACGTCCTGACTTTC
j_gene: TRBJ2-7; d_gene: TRBD1; v_gene: TRBV4-1; abundance: .; CDR3aa: CASSHLLRDRGPYEQYF; CDR3nt: TGCGCCAGCAGCCACCTACTCCGGGACAGGGGACCTTACGAGCAGTACTTC
j_gene: TRBJ1-2; d_gene: TRBD1; v_gene: TRBV5-1; abundance: .; CDR3aa: CASSLALSDRPLGYTF; CDR3nt: TGCGCCAGCAGCTTGGCCCTATCGGACAGGCCCCTGGGCTACACCTTC
j_gene: TRBJ2-3; d_gene: TRBD1; v_gene: TRBV11-2; abundance: .; CDR3aa: CASSFSGTGGSDTQYF; CDR3nt: TGTGCCAGCAGCTTTTCCGGGACAGGGGGATCAGATACGCAGTATTTT
j_gene: TRBJ2-2; d_gene: TRBD2; v_gene: TRBV28; abundance: .; CDR3aa: CASSNGLAGGRELFF; CDR3nt: TGTGCCAGCAGTAATGGACTAGCGGGAGGCAGGGAGCTGTTTTTT
j_gene: TRBJ2-1; d_gene: TRBD2; v_gene: TRBV7-6; abundance: .; CDR3aa: CASSLGSGGNNEQFF; CDR3nt: TGTGCCAGCAGCTTAGGTTCGGGAGGAAACAATGAGCAGTTCTTC
j_gene: TRBJ2-1; d_gene: .; v_gene: TRBV4-2; abundance: .; CDR3aa: CASSHTPGLPSSNEQFF; CDR3nt: TGTGCCAGCAGCCACACACCGGGACTTCCTAGTAGCAATGAGCAGTTCTTC
j_gene: TRBJ2-7; d_gene: TRBD1; v_gene: TRBV6-5; abundance: .; CDR3aa: CASQGTGLEQYF; CDR3nt: TGTGCCAGCCAGGGGACAGGCCTCGAGCAGTACTTC
j_gene: TRBJ2-5; d_gene: TRBD2; v_gene: TRBV5-4; abundance: .; CDR3aa: CASSWEVGLGSKETQYF; CDR3nt: TGTGCCAGCAGCTGGGAGGTAGGACTAGGATCCAAAGAGACCCAGTACTTC
j_gene: TRBJ2-1; d_gene: .; v_gene: TRBV28; abundance: .; CDR3aa: CASSPTGEGHLEQFF; CDR3nt: TGTGCCAGCAGTCCCACGGGTGAGGGCCATCTTGAGCAGTTCTTC
j_gene: TRBJ2-3; d_gene: .; v_gene: TRBV9; abundance: once; CDR3aa: CASSVVAASTDTQYF; CDR3nt: TGTGCCAGCAGCGTAGTAGCGGCTAGCACAGATACGCAGTATTTT
j_gene: TRBJ2-7; d_gene: .; v_gene: TRBV27; abundance: .; CDR3aa: CASSLSGGSYEQYF; CDR3nt: TGTGCCAGCAGTTTATCCGGAGGGTCCTACGAGCAGTACTTC
j_gene: TRBJ2-7; d_gene: TRBD1; v_gene: TRBV6-1; abundance: .; CDR3aa: CASTNRDRGHEQYF; CDR3nt: TGTGCCAGCACCAACCGGGACAGGGGGCACGAGCAGTACTTC